This entry describes one T cell receptor beta chain. The antigen is not known. PCR involved 60 Vbeta and 13 Jbeta primers. This table comes from immunoSEQ multiplex PCR, and its TCRdb copy is limited to in-frame clones, with some not included. The sample holds under 150,000 clones, about 79% seen once. This entry is derived from a study of cytomegalovirus exposure and HLA in healthy donors. Study-level findings and limits: Later analysis showed TCR association rates varying by HLA locus, highest for DRB1 and lowest for HLA-C. Presence/absence analyses assumed roughly uniform sequencing depth across donors. A later analysis reported that several of the most significant clusters appeared to be linked to common viral pathogens, among them Epstein-Barr virus. Analysis was carried out at a later point, and it linked a missense DCLRE1C variant to TCR beta V- and J-gene trimming.

This CDR3 contains 19 residues. V lost 7 bases, J lost 0 bases, and 9 bases stayed unmatched. Germline-derived CDR1 and CDR2 are SNHLY and FYNNEI. The V call is TRBV2, the J call TRBJ2-2, with TRBD2 matching 15 bases. The sequence derives from a man younger than 45 in good health and CMV-seropositive. The sequenced material came from PBMCs. As DNA, the CDR3 is TGTGCCAGCACTCTACCCAGGACTAGCGGGAGGGCGAACACCGGGGAGCTGTTTTTT. Amino acid sequence: CASTLPRTSGRANTGELFF.